The rows below give T cell receptor beta chains drawn from one sample of a study of blood T cell repertoires in COVID-19. TCRdb's copy holds only in-frame clones and misses some; the assay was immunoSEQ multiplex PCR. The table records more than 350,000 clones, around 89% of them present only once. The sequenced sample was peripheral blood. These receptors came from a woman aged 30 to 39 with COVID-19, enrolled during active disease. CDR3s include the opening cysteine and the closing phenylalanine or tryptophan. Each record gives: V gene, clone size, J gene, D gene, CDR3 DNA, CDR3 protein. D genes are given only for firm matches. Size values are once, few and many counts, or a class for expanded clones, and some rows have none.

TRBV10-3	NA	TRBJ2-3	NA	TGTGCCATCAGGGCTCTTAGGGAGAGGACAGATACGCAGTATTTT	CAIRALRERTDTQYF
TRBV19	once	TRBJ2-1	TRBD2	TGTGCCAGTCGCTCTAGCGGGAGGGGTAATGAGCAGTTCTTC	CASRSSGRGNEQFF
TRBV19	NA	TRBJ2-3	TRBD1	TGTGCCAGTAGTGTTCCGAGGGACAGGGTCACAGATACGCAGTATTTT	CASSVPRDRVTDTQYF
TRBV10-3	NA	TRBJ2-3	TRBD2	TGTGCCATCAGTGAGTTCGCCGGGACTAGCGGGAGCACAGATACGCAGTATTTT	CAISEFAGTSGSTDTQYF
TRBV28	NA	TRBJ2-1	NA	TGTGCCAGCAGTTTAGACCTTCGGTCAAGACAGGTCCCCGAGCAGTTCTTC	CASSLDLRSRQVPEQFF
TRBV10-2	NA	TRBJ1-1	TRBD1	TGCGCCAGCACCGCGACAGGGTTGGACACTGAAGCTTTCTTT	CASTATGLDTEAFF
TRBV5-1	NA	TRBJ2-2	TRBD1	TGCGCCAGCAGCTATCGGGACAGTAACACCGGGGAGCTGTTTTTT	CASSYRDSNTGELFF
TRBV11-2	NA	TRBJ1-4	TRBD1	TGTGCCAGCAGCTTAGGGGGACAGGGGGCTCATAATGAAAAACTGTTTTTT	CASSLGGQGAHNEKLFF
TRBV2	NA	TRBJ1-5	NA	TGTGCCAGCAGCGTAAATCAGCCCCAGCATTTT	CASSVNQPQHF
TRBV24-1	NA	TRBJ1-2	TRBD1	TGTGCCACCACCCGGGACAGGGACGGGTTATACTATGGCTACACCTTC	CATTRDRDGLYYGYTF
TRBV5-6	NA	TRBJ2-7	TRBD1	TGTGCCAGCAGCTTGGGGGGACAGGGGATCTCCTACGAGCAGTACTTC	CASSLGGQGISYEQYF
TRBV3-1/TRBV3-2	NA	TRBJ1-2	NA	TGTGCCAGCAGCCAACGGGGGGCCTCGGGTAGTGGCTACACCTTC	CASSQRGASGSGYTF
TRBV27	NA	TRBJ2-5	TRBD1	TGTGCCAGCAGTACAGGGGCTCGAGAGACCCAGTACTTC	CASSTGARETQYF
TRBV11-3	once	TRBJ2-1	TRBD2	TGTGCCAGCGGACCGGGGGGGATCACCTACAATGAGCAGTTCTTC	CASGPGGITYNEQFF
TRBV6-2/TRBV6-3	NA	TRBJ2-5	NA	TGTGCCAGCAGCATGCTAGCTCCCCAGACCCAGTACTTC	CASSMLAPQTQYF
TRBV10-1	once	TRBJ2-3	TRBD2	TGCGCCAGCAGTGAGTCCGGGGGGATTAATCCAGATACGCAGTATTTT	CASSESGGINPDTQYF
TRBV5-6	NA	TRBJ2-1	TRBD2	TGTGCCAGCACCCTAGGCGCGGGGGGCTACAATGAGCAGTTCTTC	CASTLGAGGYNEQFF
TRBV9	NA	TRBJ1-5	NA	TGTGCCAGCAGCGTAGCCCCAGGCCAGCCCCAGCATTTT	CASSVAPGQPQHF
TRBV28	NA	TRBJ1-5	NA	TGTGCCAGCAGTTTAATCCAGGTCGATCAGCCCCAGCATTTT	CASSLIQVDQPQHF
TRBV5-1	NA	TRBJ1-5	TRBD1	TGCGCCAGCAGCTTGGGGACAGGGGGCGGGCAGCCCCAGCATTTT	CASSLGTGGGQPQHF
TRBV21-1	NA	TRBJ2-1	NA	TGTGCCAGCAGCAGTAGCGGGAGGGCCTCAAATAATGAGGGGTTCTTC	CASSSSGRASNNEGFF
TRBV5-6	NA	TRBJ1-4	NA	TGTGCCAGCAGCTGGGGGGGACACACTAATGAAAAACTGTTTTTT	CASSWGGHTNEKLFF
TRBV9	NA	TRBJ2-1	NA	TGTGACAAACAGGGACATGAGCAGTTCTTC	CDKQGHEQFF
TRBV24-1	once	TRBJ2-3	NA	TGTGCCACCAGTGATGCCCCTGTCGGTAGCGTAGGAGATACGCAGTATTTT	CATSDAPVGSVGDTQYF
TRBV12-5	NA	TRBJ2-3	NA	TGTGCTAGTGGTGCGGGACTTCCTCCCACAGATACGCAGTATTTT	CASGAGLPPTDTQYF
TRBV6-5	NA	TRBJ2-1	TRBD2	TGTGCCAGCAGTTACGAACTAGCGGTCTACAATGAGCAGTTCTTC	CASSYELAVYNEQFF
TRBV7-9	NA	TRBJ2-1	NA	TGTGCCAGCAGCCCCGACTACCGGACTTCCCATTCCGATGAGCAGTTCTTC	CASSPDYRTSHSDEQFF
TRBV10-3	once	TRBJ2-1	TRBD2	TGTGCCATCACTAGCGGGGGTCTCAATGAGCAGTTCTTC	CAITSGGLNEQFF
TRBV10-3	NA	TRBJ2-3	TRBD2	TGTGCCATCAGTGAGTCGACGGAAGGGACTAGCGGGAGTGGGACAGATACGCAGTATTTT	CAISESTEGTSGSGTDTQYF
TRBV7-2	once	TRBJ1-4	NA	TGTGCCAGCAGCTTAGACATTACCAATGAAAAACTGTTTTTT	CASSLDITNEKLFF
TRBV5-1	NA	TRBJ1-2	TRBD1	TGCGCCAGCAGACAGGGGGAATATGGCTACACCTTC	CASRQGEYGYTF
TRBV19	NA	TRBJ2-3	NA	TGTGCCAGTACCTACCTGGCGGGTTCTAGCACAGATACGCAGTATTTT	CASTYLAGSSTDTQYF
TRBV19	once	TRBJ2-3	TRBD2	TGTGCCAGTAGTATAGCTTTTTTGGCACGACTAGCGGGAGCGGATACGCAGTATTTT	CASSIAFLARLAGADTQYF
TRBV19	NA	TRBJ2-5	NA	TGTGCCAGTAGTACGTGGGACTTCCAAGAGACCCAGTACTTC	CASSTWDFQETQYF
TRBV4-1	NA	TRBJ1-5	TRBD1	TGCGCCAGCTCCCCCTCGTTACCCCGGGACAGGGGTAATCAGCCCCAGCATTTT	CASSPSLPRDRGNQPQHF
TRBV7-2	NA	TRBJ2-5	NA	TGTGCCAGCAGCCCAGGACAGAAAGAGACCCAGTACTTC	CASSPGQKETQYF
TRBV11-2	NA	TRBJ2-7	TRBD1	TGTGCCAGCAGCTGGGACAGGAGCTCCTACGAGCAGTACTTC	CASSWDRSSYEQYF
TRBV6-5	NA	TRBJ2-2	TRBD1	TGTGCCAGCAGGATACAGGGGTCCACCGGGGAGCTGTTTTTT	CASRIQGSTGELFF
TRBV21-1	NA	TRBJ2-2	NA	TGTGCCAGCAGCAGAGGCGGGACAGGGCGCACCGGGGAGCTGTTTTTT	CASSRGGTGRTGELFF
TRBV11-3	NA	TRBJ1-1	NA	TGTGCCAGCAGCTTATTTCGAGGAACTGAAGCTTTCTTT	CASSLFRGTEAFF
TRBV10-3	NA	TRBJ1-1	NA	TGTGCCATCACTCTTCAGGCGAACACTGAAGCTTTCTTT	CAITLQANTEAFF